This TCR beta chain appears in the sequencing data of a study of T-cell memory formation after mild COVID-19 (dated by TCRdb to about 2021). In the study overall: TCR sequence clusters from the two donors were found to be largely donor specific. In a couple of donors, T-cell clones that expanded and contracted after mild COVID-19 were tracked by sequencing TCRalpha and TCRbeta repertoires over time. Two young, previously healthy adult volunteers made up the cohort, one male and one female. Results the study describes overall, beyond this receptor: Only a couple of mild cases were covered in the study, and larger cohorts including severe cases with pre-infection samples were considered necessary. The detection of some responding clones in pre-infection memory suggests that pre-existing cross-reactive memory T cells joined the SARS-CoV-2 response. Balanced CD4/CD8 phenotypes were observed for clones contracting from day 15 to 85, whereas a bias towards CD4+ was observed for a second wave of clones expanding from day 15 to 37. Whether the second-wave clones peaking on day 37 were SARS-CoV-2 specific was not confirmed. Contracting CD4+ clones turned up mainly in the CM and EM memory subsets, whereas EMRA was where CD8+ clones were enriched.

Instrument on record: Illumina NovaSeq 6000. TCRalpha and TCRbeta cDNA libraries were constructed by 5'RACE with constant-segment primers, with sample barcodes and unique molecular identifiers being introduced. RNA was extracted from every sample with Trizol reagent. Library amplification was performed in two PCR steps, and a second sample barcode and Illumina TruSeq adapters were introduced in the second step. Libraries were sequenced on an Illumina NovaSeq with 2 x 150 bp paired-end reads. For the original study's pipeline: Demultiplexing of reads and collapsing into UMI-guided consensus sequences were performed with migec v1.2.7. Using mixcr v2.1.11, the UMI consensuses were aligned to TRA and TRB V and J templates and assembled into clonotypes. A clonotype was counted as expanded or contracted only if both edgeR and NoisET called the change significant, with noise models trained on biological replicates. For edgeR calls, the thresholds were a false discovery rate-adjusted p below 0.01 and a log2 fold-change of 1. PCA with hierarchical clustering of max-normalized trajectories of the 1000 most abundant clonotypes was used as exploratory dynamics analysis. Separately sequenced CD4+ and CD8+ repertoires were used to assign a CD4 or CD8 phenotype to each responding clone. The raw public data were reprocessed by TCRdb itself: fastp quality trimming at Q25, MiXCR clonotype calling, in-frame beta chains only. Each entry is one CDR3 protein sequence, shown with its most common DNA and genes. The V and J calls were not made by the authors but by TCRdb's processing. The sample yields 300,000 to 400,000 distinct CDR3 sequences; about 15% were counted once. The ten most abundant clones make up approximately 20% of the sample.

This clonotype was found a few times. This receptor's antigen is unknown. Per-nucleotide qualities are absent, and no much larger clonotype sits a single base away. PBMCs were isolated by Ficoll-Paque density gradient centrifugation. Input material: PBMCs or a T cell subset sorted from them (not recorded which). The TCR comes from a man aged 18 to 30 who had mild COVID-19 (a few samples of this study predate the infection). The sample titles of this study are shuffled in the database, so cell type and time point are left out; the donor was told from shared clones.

The sequence in DNA is TGTGCCAGCATTACGGGGGCCTACACAGATACGCAGTATTTT. Translated, this gives CASITGAYTDTQYF. The sequence is built from TRBV12-3 or TRBV12-4 and TRBJ2-3; the D call is tentative, TRBD1 or TRBD2, as each matches 6 bases. Trimming costs V 7 bases and J 2 bases, and their ends lie 13 bases apart. There are 14 amino acids in the CDR3, from cysteine to phenylalanine inclusive. This entry keeps only the CDR3 DNA: 42 bases, framed from base 1.